This T cell receptor (beta chain) was identified during a study of blood T cell repertoires in COVID-19. The wider study: The origin of the acute and convalescent COVID-19 samples was the United States, Italy and Spain. Sources were T cells, B-cell-depleted T cells, or PBMCs; the material itself was cDNA or gDNA.

Source study methods: Researchers report that nucleated cell counts were estimated from reference gene primer amplification. Libraries were prepared by immunoSEQ multiplex PCR; TCRdb keeps only in-frame clonotypes and omits some of them. D and trimming were read from the DNA, whereas the V and J calls and clone size are those reported in that table. This table holds tens of thousands of clones, around 73% found once. CDR1 is MNHNS and CDR2 is SASEGT in the germline V gene. The CDR3 is 16 residues long. Trimming removed 0 bases from V and 1 base from J, with 12 bases in between. Sequenced input: peripheral blood. The receptor was isolated from a man in his 70s with acute or convalescent COVID-19. The J gene is TRBJ1-2, the V gene TRBV6-1, with D perhaps TRBD1 (5 bases). The CDR3 spells CASSEARTSFNYGYTF. CDR3 nucleotides: TGTGCCAGCAGTGAAGCTAGGACATCATTTAACTATGGCTACACCTTC.